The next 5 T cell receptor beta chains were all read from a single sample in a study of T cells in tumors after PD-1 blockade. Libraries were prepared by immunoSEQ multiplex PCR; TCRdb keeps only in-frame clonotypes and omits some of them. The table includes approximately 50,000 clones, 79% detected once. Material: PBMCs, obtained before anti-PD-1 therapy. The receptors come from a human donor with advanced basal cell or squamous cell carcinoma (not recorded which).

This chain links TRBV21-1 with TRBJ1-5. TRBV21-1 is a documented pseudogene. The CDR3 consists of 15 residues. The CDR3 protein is CASSKERSCYQPQHF. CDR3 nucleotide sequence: TGTGCCAGCAGCAAAGAGAGATCATGTTATCAGCCCCAGCATTTT.

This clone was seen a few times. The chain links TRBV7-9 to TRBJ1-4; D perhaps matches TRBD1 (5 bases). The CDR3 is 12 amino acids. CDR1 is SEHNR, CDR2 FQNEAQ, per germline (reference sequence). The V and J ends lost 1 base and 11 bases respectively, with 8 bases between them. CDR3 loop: CASSLEGVKLFF. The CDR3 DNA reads TGTGCCAGCAGCTTAGAAGGGGTGAAACTGTTTTTT.

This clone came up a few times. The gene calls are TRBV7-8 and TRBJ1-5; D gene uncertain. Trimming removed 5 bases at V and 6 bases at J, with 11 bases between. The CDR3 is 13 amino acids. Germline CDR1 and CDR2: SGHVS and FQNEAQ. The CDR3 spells CASSPSLVQPQHF. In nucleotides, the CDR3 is TGTGCCAGCAGCCCTTCCCTAGTTCAGCCCCAGCATTTT.

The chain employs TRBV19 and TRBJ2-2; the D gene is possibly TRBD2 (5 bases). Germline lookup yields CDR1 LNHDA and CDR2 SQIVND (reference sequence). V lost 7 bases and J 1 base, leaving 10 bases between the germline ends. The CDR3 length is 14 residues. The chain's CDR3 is CASILSGNTGELFF. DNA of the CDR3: TGTGCCAGTATCCTCAGCGGGAACACCGGGGAGCTGTTTTTT.

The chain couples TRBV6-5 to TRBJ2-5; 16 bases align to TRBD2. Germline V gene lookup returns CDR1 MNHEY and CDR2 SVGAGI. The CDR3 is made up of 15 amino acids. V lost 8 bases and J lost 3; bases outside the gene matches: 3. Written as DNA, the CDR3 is TGTGCCAGCTCGGGGACTAGCGGGAGGGAAGAGACCCAGTACTTC. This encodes CASSGTSGREETQYF.